A single sample is the source of the 5 T cell receptor beta chains below, sequenced in a study of cytomegalovirus exposure and HLA in healthy donors. Both 60 Vbeta primers and 13 Jbeta primers went into the PCR. The table came from immunoSEQ multiplex PCR; TCRdb's copy has only in-frame clones and leaves some out. The table lists some 150,000 clones, roughly 78% of them singletons. The material sequenced was PBMCs. These TCRs come from a man in his forties or fifties in good health and CMV-seronegative.

The genes are TRBV5-5 and TRBJ2-5, with TRBD1 matching 8 bases. The J call may be wrong; the DNA end is better matched by TRBJ2-7. Germline V gene data show CDR1 as SGHKS and CDR2 as YYEKEE (reference sequence). The CDR3 has 14 amino acids. This chain's CDR3 is CASTPTGVAYEQYF. The DNA of the CDR3 is TGTGCCAGCACCCCGACAGGGGTAGCGTACGAGCAGTACTTC.

The V call is TRBV19, the J call TRBJ2-1; 9 nucleotides match TRBD1. The CDR3 loop spans 15 amino acids. In germline, CDR1 is LNHDA, CDR2 SQIVND (reference sequence). Trimming cost V 4 bases and J 6 bases; bases outside gene matches: 7. CDR3 residues: CASSREYRGPNEQFF. CDR3 sequence (DNA): TGTGCCAGTAGTAGGGAGTACAGGGGGCCCAATGAGCAGTTCTTC. The full variable domain, with the rest looked up from reference TRBV19 and TRBJ2-1, is DGGITQSPKYLFRKEGQNVTLSCEQNLNHDAMYWYRQDPGQGLRLIYYSQIVNDFQKGDIAEGYSVSREKKESFPLTVTSAQKNPTAFYLCASSREYRGPNEQFFGPGTRLTVL.

The chain has TRBV15 and TRBJ2-3; possibly TRBD1 for D (5 bases). This CDR3 has 14 amino acids. V was trimmed by 3 bases and J by 2 bases, leaving 9 bases between them. CDR1 and CDR2 from the germline V gene are LNHNV and YYDKDF (reference sequence). For the CDR3, the DNA is TGTGCCACCAGCAGCAGGGATTACACAGATACGCAGTATTTT. Translated: CATSSRDYTDTQYF.

The rearrangement joins TRBV11-2 to TRBJ1-1; no definite D call. The V gene lost 5 bases and the J gene lost 0 bases, with 13 bases spanning the gap. Germline V gene lookup returns CDR1 SGHAT and CDR2 FQNNGV. This CDR3 region has 15 residues. CDR3: CASSPHEVMNTEAFF. Written as DNA, the CDR3 is TGTGCCAGCAGCCCCCATGAGGTTATGAACACTGAAGCTTTCTTT.

This clone has more than one count but fewer than ten. V usage is TRBV28 and J usage is TRBJ1-2, with 8 bases identical to TRBD1. CDR1 MDHEN and CDR2 SYDVKM come from the germline V gene. This CDR3 is 15 amino acids long. V lost 4 bases and J lost 4; bases outside the gene matches: 8. The CDR3 sequence: CASSSTGGGGYGYTF. CDR3 nucleotides: TGTGCCAGCAGTTCAACAGGGGGAGGGGGCTATGGCTACACCTTC.